A selection of T cell receptor beta chains follows, all from one sample in a study of Ad26.COV2.S vaccination and SARS-CoV-2 variants. Repertoires were generated with immunoSEQ multiplex PCR, while TCRdb's copy carries only in-frame clones and drops some. The sample yields some 390,000 clones, approximately 91% seen once. Source: peripheral blood, taken in a trial of Ad26.COV2.S vaccine versus placebo. The receptor source for this set is a person aged 18 to 59 who received the Ad26.COV2.S COVID-19 vaccine or a placebo. CDR3s include the opening cysteine and the closing phenylalanine or tryptophan. Fields, in order: CDR3 length, V gene, J gene, clone size, D gene, CDR3 DNA, CDR3 protein. The D gene is left open where the match is weak. Clone size, where shown, is once, few, many, or a class for clones that have expanded.

>12|TRBV9|TRBJ1-2|NA|NA
TGTGCCAGCAGCCTCGGACACTATGGCTACACCTTC
CASSLGHYGYTF
>14|TRBV27|TRBJ1-6|NA|TRBD1
TGTGCCAGCAGTTCACAGGGGCTTCTTTCACCCCTCCACTTT
CASSSQGLLSPLHF
>15|TRBV5-1|TRBJ2-7|NA|TRBD2
TGCGCCAGCAGCTTGGGACTAGCGGAACCCTACGAGCAGTACTTC
CASSLGLAEPYEQYF
>17|TRBV23-1|TRBJ1-1|NA|TRBD1
TGCGCCAGCAGTCAACTAGGGACAGCCCATTTAGGCACTGAAGCTTTCTTT
CASSQLGTAHLGTEAFF
>12|TRBV12-3/TRBV12-4|TRBJ1-6|NA|NA
TGTGCCAGCAGTTACAGTGGTTCACCCCTCCACTTT
CASSYSGSPLHF
>12|TRBV11-3|TRBJ2-7|NA|NA
TGTGCCAGCAGCATACAGGGCTACGAGCAGTACTTC
CASSIQGYEQYF
>12|TRBV12-3/TRBV12-4|TRBJ2-7|NA|NA
TGTGCCAGCAGCTCCAGATTAGGCGAGCAGTACTTC
CASSSRLGEQYF
>16|TRBV9|TRBJ2-1|NA|NA
TGTGCCAGCACAAAACCCCCGGCTGCCTCCTACAATGAGCAGTTCTTC
CASTKPPAASYNEQFF
>18|TRBV12-5|TRBJ2-5|NA|TRBD2
TGTGCTAGTGGTTTGGAACAGACTAGCGGGAGGCCCCAAGAGACCCAGTACTTC
CASGLEQTSGRPQETQYF
>13|TRBV9|TRBJ2-1|NA|NA
TGTGCCAGCAGCGTAGCCAGGTCCAATGAGCAGTTCTTC
CASSVARSNEQFF
>17|TRBV24-1|TRBJ2-2|NA|NA
TGTGCCACCAGTGATTCCCCGACGAGGGCCCGTGCCGGGGAGCTGTTTTTT
CATSDSPTRARAGELFF
>15|TRBV30|TRBJ2-2|NA|TRBD2
TGTGCCTGGAGTGGACTAGCGGGGGGCACCGGGGAGCTGTTTTTT
CAWSGLAGGTGELFF
>14|TRBV18|TRBJ2-5|NA|TRBD2
TGTGCCAGCTCACCACCGACGGGAGGGGAGACCCAGTACTTC
CASSPPTGGETQYF
>15|TRBV28|TRBJ1-6|NA|TRBD1
TGTGCCAGCAGACCTACAGGGGGGTATAATTCACCCCTCCACTTT
CASRPTGGYNSPLHF
>15|TRBV5-1|TRBJ1-2|NA|NA
TGCGCCAGCAGCTCCTCGGGAAGGAAGGAGTCTGGCTACACCTTC
CASSSSGRKESGYTF
>12|TRBV28|TRBJ2-3|NA|NA
TGTGCCAGCAGTTTCTCCGGGACGGCTCGGTATTTT
CASSFSGTARYF
>13|TRBV27|TRBJ1-1|NA|NA
TGTGCCAGCAGTTTCCACAAGAACACTGAAGCTTTCTTT
CASSFHKNTEAFF
>14|TRBV28|TRBJ2-7|NA|TRBD2
TGTGCCAGCAGCTCACTAGCGGGAGCTAGGGAGCAGTACTTC
CASSSLAGAREQYF
>11|TRBV19|TRBJ2-3|NA|NA
TGTGCCAGTAGTATGGGGGATACGCAGTATTTT
CASSMGDTQYF
>16|TRBV11-3|TRBJ2-2|NA|NA
TGTGCCAGCAGCTTATCGGGAGCGGCGAGGACCGGGGAGCTGTTTTTT
CASSLSGAARTGELFF
>16|TRBV11-3|TRBJ2-7|NA|NA
TGTGCCAGCAGCTTACAGACGGGAGCCACCTCCTACGAGCAGTACTTC
CASSLQTGATSYEQYF
>18|TRBV19|TRBJ2-1|NA|TRBD2
TGTGCCAGTAGTGCCCGAGGGACTAGCGGGAGCGTTTACAATGAGCAGTTCTTC
CASSARGTSGSVYNEQFF
>19|TRBV7-9|TRBJ2-6|NA|TRBD2
TGTGCCAGCAGCTACCCTCTAGCGGGAGCCCCCTCCGGGGCCAACGTCCTGACTTTC
CASSYPLAGAPSGANVLTF
>12|TRBV12-3/TRBV12-4|TRBJ2-7|NA|NA
TGTGCCAGCAGTTTAGGCCAGGGCGAGCAGTACTTC
CASSLGQGEQYF
>13|TRBV6-5|TRBJ2-5|NA|TRBD1
TGTGCCAGCAGCCAGGGGGTCCAAGAGACCCAGTACTTC
CASSQGVQETQYF
>12|TRBV2|TRBJ1-1|NA|NA
TGTGCCAGCAGTGAGGACGTTATAGAAGCTTTCTTT
CASSEDVIEAFF
>9|TRBV30|TRBJ2-7|NA|NA
TGTGCCGCGGGATACGAGCAGTACTTC
CAAGYEQYF
>13|TRBV12-3/TRBV12-4|TRBJ2-1|NA|NA
TGTGCCAGCAGCGTTAATGATCTGAATGAGCAGTTCTTC
CASSVNDLNEQFF
>15|TRBV19|TRBJ2-2|NA|NA
TGTGCCAGTCGGGACCCCCTAATTTGGGGCGGGGAGCTGTTTTTT
CASRDPLIWGGELFF
>12|TRBV29-1|TRBJ1-1|NA|NA
TGCAGCGTTGCGGGGATGGGCACTGAAGCTTTCTTT
CSVAGMGTEAFF
>15|TRBV7-2|TRBJ1-5|once|NA
TGTGCCAGCAGCTTTGAGAACAGGGGCAATCAGCCCCAGCATTTT
CASSFENRGNQPQHF
>16|TRBV9|TRBJ2-7|NA|TRBD2
TGTGCCAGCAGCGTAGTTAGCGGGAGGGAAACCTACGAGCAGTACTTC
CASSVVSGRETYEQYF
>15|TRBV7-3|TRBJ2-2|NA|NA
TGTGCCAGCAGCTTAGGCAGGGTGAACACCGGGGAGCTGTTTTTT
CASSLGRVNTGELFF
>16|TRBV28|TRBJ2-2|once|TRBD1
TGTGCCAGCAGTTTATCCGGGACAGGGGCATATGGGGAGCTGTTTTTT
CASSLSGTGAYGELFF
>16|TRBV7-9|TRBJ2-3|NA|TRBD1
TGTGCCAGCAGCGTTAGGACAGGGGGCCGGACAGATACGCAGTATTTT
CASSVRTGGRTDTQYF
>11|TRBV4-1|TRBJ2-3|NA|NA
TGCGCCAGCAGCCAAACAGATACGCAGTATTTT
CASSQTDTQYF
>15|TRBV7-9|TRBJ2-1|once|TRBD2
TGTGCCAGCAGCCCCGGTCTAGCGGGGGGGGATGAGCAGTTCTTC
CASSPGLAGGDEQFF
>13|TRBV10-1|TRBJ2-2|NA|NA
TGCGCCAGCAGTGAATCAGGGGCCGGGGAGCTGTTTTTT
CASSESGAGELFF
>18|TRBV3-1/TRBV3-2|TRBJ1-4|NA|TRBD1
TGTGCCAGCAGCTTAACCCACCTTACGGGACAGAGTAATGAAAAACTGTTTTTT
CASSLTHLTGQSNEKLFF
>14|TRBV11-3|TRBJ2-5|NA|TRBD1
TGTGCCAGCAGCTCGACGGACAGGGTGGAGACCCAGTACTTC
CASSSTDRVETQYF
>18|TRBV25-1|TRBJ2-7|NA|TRBD1
TGTGCCAGCAGTGGTCCCCCCGTGGGACAGCCTTCGGGCGGGGAGCAGTACTTC
CASSGPPVGQPSGGEQYF
>14|TRBV29-1|TRBJ1-3|once|NA
TGCAGCGTTGATCAGGGAATCTCTGGAAACACCATATATTTT
CSVDQGISGNTIYF
>15|TRBV27|TRBJ1-6|NA|TRBD1
TGTGCCAGCAGTCCCTCGACAGGGGTGAATTCACCCCTCCACTTT
CASSPSTGVNSPLHF
>12|TRBV12-3/TRBV12-4|TRBJ2-5|NA|TRBD2
TGTGCCAGCAGACGCGGGAGTGGGACCCAGTACTTC
CASRRGSGTQYF
>15|TRBV5-4|TRBJ2-7|NA|TRBD2
TGTGCCAGCAGCACCGCTAGCGGGAGTTCCAACGAGCAGTACTTC
CASSTASGSSNEQYF
>13|TRBV12-3/TRBV12-4|TRBJ1-1|NA|NA
TGTGCCAGCAGTTTAGGGGGAAACACTGAAGCTTTCTTT
CASSLGGNTEAFF
>15|TRBV25-1|TRBJ1-1|NA|NA
TGTGCCAGCAGTGACCCGACTATGATGAACACTGAAGCTTTCTTT
CASSDPTMMNTEAFF
>14|TRBV7-2|TRBJ1-1|NA|NA
TGTGCCAGCAGCCGGTTCGGGGGGAACACTGAAGCTTTCTTT
CASSRFGGNTEAFF
>13|TRBV4-2|TRBJ2-1|NA|TRBD1
TGTGCCAGCAGCTCCGGACAGGGCAATGAGCAGTTCTTC
CASSSGQGNEQFF
>11|TRBV15|TRBJ2-5|NA|NA
TGTGCCACCAGCAGCGAAGAGACCCAGTACTTC
CATSSEETQYF
>14|TRBV6-2/TRBV6-3|TRBJ1-5|once|TRBD1
TGTGCCAGCAGCCCGACAGGGTTCAATCAGCCCCAGCATTTT
CASSPTGFNQPQHF
>15|TRBV4-3|TRBJ2-1|once|NA
TGCGCCAGCAGTCTTAGGGTTGGGGAAGGCAATGAGCAGTTCTTC
CASSLRVGEGNEQFF
>12|TRBV19|TRBJ1-2|NA|TRBD1
TGTGCCAGCTCCGACAGGGTCTATGTCTACACCTTC
CASSDRVYVYTF
>13|TRBV28|TRBJ2-5|NA|TRBD1
TGTGCCAGCAGTTTTACAGGGGCAGAGACCCAGTACTTC
CASSFTGAETQYF